This TCR beta chain is drawn from a study of radiation and T cells in renal cell carcinoma. Trimming took 5 bases from V and 2 from J; bases not matched to a gene: 3. Germline V gene lookup returns CDR1 LNHDA and CDR2 SQIVND (reference sequence). The length of the CDR3 is 14 residues. Time point noted: blood 4 weeks post-SBRT, at nephrectomy. Documented treatment: 15 Gy SBRT to primary tumor, nephrectomy 4 weeks later. Clear cell pathology was present in this patient's renal cell carcinoma. The data were produced by immunoSEQ multiplex PCR, yet TCRdb's version contains in-frame clones alone and is incomplete. The sample records some 100,000 clones, more than 65% being singletons.

J is TRBJ2-5 and V is TRBV19, with TRBD2 identical over 9 bases. This receptor was identified in a man aged 55-75 years with renal cell carcinoma. Specimen: blood, collected from a patient whose treatment included radiotherapy and nephrectomy. CDR3 in DNA: TGTGCCAGTAGTGTTAGCGGGAGTCAAGAGACCCAGTACTTC. The encoded protein is CASSVSGSQETQYF.